The rows below give T cell receptor beta chains drawn from one sample of a study of beta chain features in type 1 diabetes. Profiling relied on immunoSEQ multiplex PCR, and the TCRdb table lists in-frame clones only, not all of them. The data show tens of thousands of clones, with around a third seen just once and 0.4% to 0.45% held by the top ten. What was sequenced was stem cell memory CD4+ T cells from blood. The receptors here all came from a woman aged 18-29 years in good health. Both conserved end residues are part of each CDR3. The order of the fields is J gene, V gene, clone size, D gene, CDR3 protein, CDR3 DNA. A D gene is named only where the DNA matches it firmly. Clone size is stated in some rows and not others, as once, few, many or a class when expanded.

TRBJ2-5 | TRBV15 | once | NA | CATSRAGRMETQYF | TGTGCCACCAGCAGAGCAGGCAGGATGGAGACCCAGTACTTC
TRBJ1-1 | TRBV5-6 | NA | NA | CASSLLKGPNTEAFF | TGTGCCAGCAGCTTGCTAAAGGGGCCGAACACTGAAGCTTTCTTT
TRBJ2-3 | TRBV4-2 | few | TRBD2 | CASSQGIAGNEDTQYF | TGTGCCAGCAGCCAAGGAATAGCGGGGAATGAGGATACGCAGTATTTT
TRBJ2-6 | TRBV7-9 | few | TRBD1 | CASSSGTGRFGGANVLTF | TGTGCCAGCAGCTCCGGGACAGGGAGGTTTGGTGGGGCCAACGTCCTGACTTTC
TRBJ2-1 | TRBV5-1 | few | TRBD1 | CASSPRTGGRHNEQFF | TGCGCCAGCTCCCCCCGGACAGGGGGGAGACACAATGAGCAGTTCTTC
TRBJ2-1 | TRBV7-3 | few | TRBD2 | CASSPLAGDYNEQFF | TGTGCCAGCAGCCCGCTAGCGGGGGACTACAATGAGCAGTTCTTC
TRBJ2-5 | TRBV30 | NA | TRBD2 | CAFTNSRGGRETQYF | TGTGCCTTTACCAACTCGCGGGGGGGCCGGGAGACCCAGTACTTC
TRBJ2-4 | TRBV5-1 | NA | NA | CASSLNLAKNIQYF | TGCGCCAGCAGCTTGAATCTAGCCAAAAACATTCAGTACTTC
TRBJ2-1 | TRBV2 | few | TRBD2 | CASSGGSSYNEQFF | TGTGCCAGCAGCGGCGGGAGCTCCTACAATGAGCAGTTCTTC
TRBJ2-7 | TRBV6-6 | few | TRBD2 | CASHSGGSYEQYF | TGTGCCAGTCATAGCGGGGGATCATACGAGCAGTACTTC
TRBJ1-2 | TRBV6-1 | NA | NA | CASSGTEGYTF | TGTGCCAGCAGTGGGACAGAGGGCTACACCTTC
TRBJ2-1 | TRBV19 | NA | TRBD1 | CASRPPGQGLYNEQFF | TGTGCCAGTAGACCCCCGGGACAGGGGCTCTACAATGAGCAGTTCTTC
TRBJ1-1 | TRBV18 | few | NA | CASSPQEVTEAFF | TGTGCCAGCTCACCACAAGAGGTCACTGAAGCTTTCTTT
TRBJ1-2 | TRBV7-9 | NA | NA | CASSLLDGYTF | TGTGCCAGCAGCCTCCTCGATGGCTACACCTTC
TRBJ2-7 | TRBV15 | few | TRBD2 | CATSRDLTSGSYEQYF | TGTGCCACCAGCAGAGATCTGACTAGCGGGAGCTACGAGCAGTACTTC
TRBJ1-2 | TRBV5-1 | NA | TRBD1 | CASSATGGAIYGYTF | TGCGCCAGCAGCGCCACAGGGGGCGCAATCTATGGCTACACCTTC
TRBJ1-2 | TRBV18 | few | NA | CASSPGPQGAGYGYTF | TGTGCCAGCTCACCAGGGCCGCAAGGGGCCGGGTATGGCTACACCTTC
TRBJ2-1 | TRBV5-1 | NA | NA | CASSLDQGGRNEQFF | TGCGCCAGCAGCTTGGATCAGGGGGGTCGCAATGAGCAGTTCTTC
TRBJ2-5 | TRBV5-1 | NA | NA | CASSQLDQETQYF | TGCGCCAGCAGTCAACTAGACCAAGAGACCCAGTACTTC
TRBJ2-1 | TRBV7-2 | NA | TRBD2 | CASSVPSGADRWFF | TGTGCCAGCAGCGTCCCTAGCGGGGCCGACCGTTGGTTCTTC
TRBJ1-1 | TRBV10-1 | few | NA | CASRTQGRNTEAFF | TGCGCCAGCAGGACACAGGGTCGGAACACTGAAGCTTTCTTT
TRBJ1-5 | TRBV30 | NA | TRBD1 | CAWSGSGTANQPQHF | TGTGCCTGGAGTGGTTCCGGGACAGCCAATCAGCCCCAGCATTTT
TRBJ2-7 | TRBV11-2 | NA | NA | CASSLELLANEQYF | TGTGCCAGCAGCTTAGAACTCCTAGCGAACGAGCAGTACTTC
TRBJ2-3 | TRBV11-3 | few | NA | CASSPKEFGRTQYF | TGTGCCAGCAGCCCGAAAGAATTTGGGCGTACGCAGTATTTT
TRBJ1-2 | TRBV7-2 | NA | NA | CASSSTAPLNYGYTF | TGTGCCAGCAGCTCGACAGCCCCCCTTAACTATGGCTACACCTTC
TRBJ2-2 | TRBV4-1 | NA | NA | CASSLRSTITGPSTGELFF | TGCGCCAGCAGCCTGAGGTCAACTATTACAGGGCCGAGTACCGGGGAGCTGTTTTTT
TRBJ1-1 | TRBV14 | NA | NA | CASSPSRANTEAFF | TGTGCCAGCAGCCCCTCCAGGGCGAACACTGAAGCTTTCTTT
TRBJ2-7 | TRBV7-9 | few | NA | CASSGGSAPYEQYF | TGTGCCAGCAGCGGGGGCTCGGCTCCCTACGAGCAGTACTTC
TRBJ1-5 | TRBV4-1 | few | NA | CASSQEREGAQHF | TGCGCCAGCAGCCAAGAAAGGGAGGGAGCCCAGCATTTT
TRBJ1-6 | TRBV4-2 | NA | NA | CASSQDWGGGGNSPLHF | TGTGCCAGCAGCCAAGATTGGGGCGGGGGGGGAAATTCACCCCTCCACTTT
TRBJ2-3 | TRBV5-4 | medium-sized | NA | CASSRKGGTTDTQYF | TGTGCCAGCAGCCGGAAGGGGGGGACCACAGATACGCAGTATTTT
TRBJ1-1 | TRBV19 | NA | NA | CASNRGADTEAFF | TGTGCCAGTAATCGCGGGGCGGACACTGAAGCTTTCTTT
TRBJ2-7 | TRBV6-5 | few | NA | CASSRYTGAYEQYF | TGTGCCAGCAGCCGATACACGGGGGCCTACGAGCAGTACTTC
TRBJ2-3 | TRBV11-3 | NA | TRBD2 | CASSSNLAGVTDTQYF | TGTGCCAGCAGCTCCAACCTAGCGGGAGTGACAGATACGCAGTATTTT
TRBJ2-7 | TRBV2 | NA | NA | CASSEAGQGSSEQYF | TGTGCCAGCAGTGAAGCAGGGCAGGGGTCCAGCGAGCAGTACTTC
TRBJ2-1 | TRBV5-1 | few | TRBD2 | CASSLLLAGGSVNEQFF | TGCGCCAGCAGCTTGCTACTAGCGGGAGGCAGTGTCAATGAGCAGTTCTTC
TRBJ1-3 | TRBV14 | few | NA | CASSAGLGNTIYF | TGTGCCAGCAGCGCGGGGCTAGGCAACACCATATATTTT
TRBJ2-3 | TRBV7-2 | few | NA | CASSSTDTQYF | TGTGCCAGCTCTTCCACAGATACGCAGTATTTT
TRBJ1-1 | TRBV18 | few | NA | CASSLDSLNTEAFF | TGTGCCAGCTCCCTCGACAGCTTGAACACTGAAGCTTTCTTT
TRBJ2-7 | TRBV7-2 | NA | TRBD2 | CASSQSGGAEQYF | TGTGCCAGCAGCCAGTCGGGGGGGGCCGAGCAGTACTTC